This T cell receptor beta chain was retrieved from a study of cytomegalovirus exposure and HLA in healthy donors. Findings and caveats of the study: Rarity marked most TCR sequences, yet some public TCRs occurred in many donors.

Libraries were prepared by immunoSEQ multiplex PCR; TCRdb keeps only in-frame clonotypes and omits some of them. The table includes around 240,000 clones, 90% detected once. Concerning this clone itself: The antigen remains undetermined.

This clonotype originated in a woman under 30 in good health and CMV-seronegative. Sequenced: PBMCs.

The CDR3 bases are TGTGCCAGCAGTCGAGGACAGATGAACACTGAAGCTTTCTTT. Its protein product is CASSRGQMNTEAFF. This sequence joins TRBV2 and TRBJ1-1; D is perhaps TRBD1 (6 bases). The germline V gene encodes CDR1 SNHLY and CDR2 FYNNEI. V lost 5 bases to trimming and J lost 0 bases, with 10 bases between them. The CDR3 extends over 14 amino acids. Full variable domain (missing parts from reference TRBV2 and TRBJ1-1): EPEVTQTPSHQVTQMGQEVILRCVPISNHLYFYWYRQILGQKVEFLVSFYNNEISEKSEIFDDQFSVERPDGSNFTLKIRSTKLEDSAMYFCASSRGQMNTEAFFGQGTRLTVV.